The clone carrying this T cell receptor (beta chain) was found a few times. Its target is unknown. Using constant-segment primers, 5'RACE produced TCR alpha and TCR beta cDNA libraries carrying sample barcodes and UMIs. In TCRdb, the 5' RACE reads were re-called with MiXCR into one record per CDR3 protein. Among about 350,000 distinct CDR3 sequences, roughly 13% were seen once, and the ten largest hold 22%. This record comes from a study of T-cell memory formation after mild COVID-19. Study conclusions and caveats: The finding that pre-infection memory included some responding clones suggested that cross-reactive memory joined. Contracting CD4+ clones sat mainly in CM and EM; CD8+ in EMRA.

The CDR3 runs 15 residues. In germline, CDR1 is SGHDT, CDR2 YYEEEE. V dropped 1 base and J dropped 0 bases, with 7 bases sitting between them. The chain has TRBV5-6 and TRBJ2-2, with a weak D call TRBD2 (6 bases). The specimen sequenced was PBMCs or a T cell subset sorted from them (not recorded which). The TCR comes from a man younger than 35 who had mild COVID-19 (a few samples of this study predate the infection). Cell type and time point are not known. Written as DNA, the CDR3 is TGTGCCAGCAGCTTGCTAGCGCCGAACACCGGGGAGCTGTTTTTT. Its translation: CASSLLAPNTGELFF.